This T cell receptor (beta chain) was identified in a study of beta chain features in type 1 diabetes. Study-wide findings and caveats: In every one of the four CD4+ subsets, TCRB CDR3s were moderately but significantly shorter in Type 1 diabetes patients. Any HLA type influence on TCRB rearrangement was left unresolved here.

V dropped 6 bases and J dropped 5; count of bases not matched to a gene: 6. The germline V gene has CDR1 MNHEY and CDR2 SVGAGI. This CDR3 has 13 amino acids. Expressed TCRB transcripts got sequenced, as all isolated RNA was reverse transcribed. There were approximately 3.7 million reads on average in the naive, central memory and regulatory T cell samples. Sequencing was performed with immunoSEQ multiplex PCR; in TCRdb, only in-frame clones are kept and a portion is missing. The sample carries about 340,000 clones, approximately 12% recorded once. The sample holds a few counts of this clone. The antigen is undetermined.

Input material: naive CD4+ T cells from blood. This rearrangement joins TRBV6-5 to TRBJ2-5; TRBD1 matches at 7 bases. The receptor was isolated from a woman under 30 with type 1 diabetes. The CDR3, as DNA: TGTGCCAGCAGCCCGACAGGGTTGGAGACCCAGTACTTC. Residues: CASSPTGLETQYF.